Below, 10 T cell receptor beta chains from the same sample are listed, as sequenced in a study of T cell responses to AZD1222 COVID-19 vaccine. The table came from immunoSEQ multiplex PCR; TCRdb's copy has only in-frame clones and leaves some out. The sample comprises about 110,000 clones, roughly 86% of which are singletons, and less than 3.5% rests with the top ten. The source material was peripheral blood, sampled on day 0 of AZD1222 vaccination. These TCRs come from an adult in good health.

This chain links TRBV5-6 with TRBJ1-3; D remains unclear. The CDR3 runs to 11 residues. The V and J ends lost 3 bases and 4 bases respectively, with 2 bases between them. Germline assignment: CDR1 SGHDT and CDR2 YYEEEE. The CDR3 nucleotides read TGTGCCAGCAGCTCGGGAAACACCATATATTTT. Encoded protein: CASSSGNTIYF.

The chain uses TRBV19 and TRBJ1-5; 7 nucleotides match TRBD1. Trimming cost V 6 bases and J 3 bases; bases outside gene matches: 5. Germline values: CDR1 LNHDA, CDR2 SQIVND (reference sequence). This CDR3 has 14 residues. The CDR3 loop is CASRIDRVNQPQHF. In nucleotides, the CDR3 is TGTGCCAGTAGGATCGACAGGGTCAATCAGCCCCAGCATTTT.

This clone was counted between two and nine times. The genes are TRBV19 and TRBJ1-2; D unclear. The CDR3 covers 14 residues. Per germline, CDR1 LNHDA and CDR2 SQIVND (reference sequence). Trimming took off 7 bases at V and 8 bases at J, with 20 bases between the two ends. The CDR3 is CASTPLDWVGGYTF. CDR3 nucleotides: TGTGCCAGTACCCCTCTGGACTGGGTTGGCGGCTACACCTTC.

This chain uses TRBV27 with TRBJ2-7; perhaps D is TRBD1 or TRBD2 (7 bases each). V was clipped by 3 bases and J by 9 bases, with 18 bases between them. Germline V gene sequence: CDR1 MNHEY, CDR2 SMNVEV (reference sequence). This CDR3 comprises 14 residues. DNA for the CDR3: TGTGCCAGCAGTTTGGGGGGGGGACAGACTGCGCAGTACTTC. Translating gives CASSLGGGQTAQYF.

V and J are TRBV12-3 or TRBV12-4 and TRBJ1-5, with unresolved D. The CDR3 length is 13 residues. Trimming pared 6 bases from V and 4 bases from J, leaving 10 bases between. CDR3 sequence (DNA): TGTGCCAGCAGACTTGCCGATAATCAGCCCCAGCATTTT. Residues: CASRLADNQPQHF.

V usage is TRBV29-1 and J usage is TRBJ2-3, with D uncertain. The CDR3 extends over 12 amino acids. Trimming took off 0 bases at V and 5 bases at J, with 6 bases between the two ends. Germline V lookup: CDR1 SQVTM, CDR2 ANQGSEA. This CDR3 reads CSVEDPQDTQYF. CDR3 coding DNA: TGCAGCGTTGAAGATCCGCAAGATACGCAGTATTTT.

The chain employs TRBV28 and TRBJ2-7; 9 bases are a match to TRBD2. From germline, CDR1 is MDHEN and CDR2 SYDVKM. The CDR3 is 16 amino acids. J lost 7 bases, V lost 5 bases, and 15 bases had no gene match. Here the CDR3 DNA reads TGTGCCAGCAGTGAACCCTCGCGGGGGGGCCTGGGGGAGCAGTACTTC. Its protein is CASSEPSRGGLGEQYF.

The rearrangement joins TRBV9 to TRBJ2-7, with 7 bases that match TRBD1. The ends lost 3 bases at V and 7 bases at J; junction bases unmatched: 1. CDR3 length equals 11 residues. The germline V gene encodes CDR1 SGDLS and CDR2 YYNGEE. The CDR3 sequence is CASSGQGEQYF. CDR3 nucleotide sequence: TGTGCCAGCAGCGGACAGGGAGAGCAGTACTTC.

V and J are TRBV7-2 and TRBJ1-6; maybe TRBD1 (6 bases). Looked up from germline, CDR1 is SGHTA and CDR2 is FQGNSA. V shed 0 bases and J shed 5 bases, with 11 bases lying between them. This CDR3 comprises 16 residues. CDR3 DNA: TGTGCCAGCAGCTTAGCACGGACAGCTAATAATTCACCCCTCCACTTT. It translates to CASSLARTANNSPLHF.

The chain carries TRBV3-1 (or the pseudogene TRBV3-2) and TRBJ2-7; 7 bases match TRBD1. Germline V gene sequence: CDR1 LGHDT, CDR2 YNNKEL (reference sequence). This CDR3 has 15 amino acids. The ends lost 2 bases at V and 4 bases at J; junction bases unmatched: 8. DNA for the CDR3: TGTGCCAGCAGCCAAACATACAGGGGTTGGTACGAGCAGTACTTC. This encodes CASSQTYRGWYEQYF.